This TCR beta chain was found in a study of T-cell memory formation after mild COVID-19. Overall study findings and caveats: Prior to infection, memory already included some responding clones, suggesting cross-reactive memory joined.

This clonotype was seen ten or more times. The antigen is undetermined. TCRdb independently ran MiXCR on the 5' RACE reads; one entry per CDR3 protein. There are around 310,000 distinct CDR3 sequences in the sample; 13% to 15% occur only once, and 21% lies in the top ten. Source material: PBMCs or a T cell subset sorted from them (not recorded which). This TCR derives from a man aged 18 to 35 who had mild COVID-19 (a few samples of this study predate the infection). Cell type and time point are not known.

Here the CDR3 reads CASSNPFGTGEETQYF. DNA of the CDR3: TGTGCCAGCAGTAATCCCTTCGGGACAGGGGAGGAGACCCAGTACTTC. V gene TRBV6-5 combines with J gene TRBJ2-5; 10 bases are shared with TRBD1. From germline, CDR1 is MNHEY and CDR2 SVGAGI. The V gene end was trimmed by 5 bases and the J gene end by 5 bases; junction bases not matched to a gene: 11. There are 16 residues in the CDR3.